This TCR beta chain was profiled in a study of blood T cell repertoires in COVID-19. Study background: PBMCs, B-cell-depleted T cells, or T cells provided the cDNA or gDNA that made up the material.

Profiled with immunoSEQ multiplex PCR; TCRdb holds only in-frame clones, not every one. This repertoire shows 70,000 or so clones, more than 75% found once; its top ten account for 11%. There are 14 residues in the CDR3. With 5 bases clipped from V and 8 bases from J, the junction kept 7 bases outside the gene matches. Germline CDR1 MNHEY, CDR2 SMNVEV (reference sequence). The TCR sequence derives from a man between 65 and 80 years old with active or convalescent COVID-19. Sequenced input: peripheral blood. The chain combines TRBV27 with TRBJ2-4; 9 bases align to TRBD1. The CDR3: CASSTRDRVHIQYF. The CDR3 DNA reads as TGTGCCAGCAGTACCCGGGACAGGGTACACATTCAGTACTTC.